Presented here are 30 T cell receptor beta chains from one specimen sequenced in a study of T cells in Graves' hyperthyroidism and ophthalmopathy. The source material, RNA transcripts, was used to amplify TCR beta CDR3 regions. The HTBI set primed first-round TCR CDR3 RT-PCR. TCRdb called the multiplex PCR reads again in MiXCR, with one record for every CDR3 protein. The table includes 550,000 to 700,000 distinct CDR3 sequences, 14% to 15% detected once. Sample: blood. The receptors were sampled from a middle-aged woman with Graves' ophthalmopathy.

V and J are TRBV10-3 and TRBJ2-5; TRBD2 matches at 12 bases. There are 15 residues in the CDR3. Per the germline V gene, CDR1 is ENHRY and CDR2 is SYGVKD. V lost 7 bases to trimming and J lost 3 bases; unmatched junction nucleotides: 6. As DNA, the CDR3 is TGTGCCATCAAGGGGGGACTAGCGGGCGAAGAGACCCAGTACTTC. Translated, it gives CAIKGGLAGEETQYF.

The chain carries TRBV5-1 and TRBJ1-1, with a weak D call TRBD1 (5 bases). Germline CDR1 is SGHRS and CDR2 is YFSETQ. This CDR3 is 14 amino acids long. V shed 7 bases and J shed 3 bases, with 16 bases lying between them. This CDR3 is CASSPSGGDTEAFF. CDR3 bases: TGCGCCAGCTCCCCATCCGGGGGGGACACTGAAGCTTTCTTT.

This clonotype was counted many times. The rearrangement links TRBV11-3 to TRBJ2-2; 8 bases are a match to TRBD2. In germline, CDR1 is SGHNT, CDR2 YENEEA. V lost 1 base and J lost 3; bases outside the gene matches: 1. CDR3 size: 15 residues. The chain's CDR3 is CASSLGTSYTGELFF. The CDR3, as DNA: TGTGCCAGCAGCTTAGGGACTAGCTACACCGGGGAGCTGTTTTTT.

V is TRBV12-3 or TRBV12-4 and J is TRBJ2-6; TRBD2 aligns across 9 bases. V dropped 3 bases and J dropped 2; count of bases not matched to a gene: 11. The CDR3 consists of 19 residues. The CDR3 spells CASSFLPRGRAAGANVLTF. CDR3 sequence (DNA): TGTGCCAGCAGTTTCCTACCCCGCGGGAGGGCTGCTGGGGCCAACGTCCTGACTTTC.

V is TRBV11-1 and J is TRBJ1-1, with a tentative D call TRBD1 (5 bases). The CDR3 runs to 17 residues. Trimming removed 5 bases at V and 4 bases at J, with 23 bases between. The V gene's germline CDR1 is SGHAT and CDR2 FQDESV (reference sequence). CDR3 region: CASSPRGGASFSTEAFF. The CDR3 DNA sequence: TGTGCCAGCAGCCCCCGAGGAGGGGCATCTTTTAGCACTGAAGCTTTCTTT.

This clonotype was counted ten times or more. The rearrangement uses TRBV11-2 and TRBJ2-7, with TRBD2 identical over 8 bases. Trimming removed 0 bases from V and 4 bases from J; junction bases left unmatched: 5. Germline CDR1 and CDR2: SGHAT and FQNNGV. CDR3 length equals 15 residues. CDR3 DNA: TGTGCCAGCAGCTTAGAGGGGACTAGTTGGTACGAGCAGTACTTC. Amino acid sequence: CASSLEGTSWYEQYF. The variable domain in full, with the rest retrieved from reference TRBV11-2 and TRBJ2-7, is EAGVAQSPRYKIIEKRQSVAFWCNPISGHATLYWYQQILGQGPKLLIQFQNNGVVDDSQLPKDRFSAERLKGVDSTLKIQPAKLEDSAVYLCASSLEGTSWYEQYFGPGTRLTVT.

This clonotype was seen ten or more times. The genes are TRBV28 and TRBJ1-6; weak D call: TRBD1 (5 bases). With 5 bases removed from V and 4 bases from J, the gap between germline ends came to 15 bases. This CDR3 is built from 16 residues. Germline V CDR1 and CDR2: MDHEN, SYDVKM. DNA of the CDR3: TGTGCCAGCAGTACCTTAAGGGACGCTTATAATTCACCCCTCCACTTT. Its translation is CASSTLRDAYNSPLHF.

The rearrangement joins TRBV5-1 to TRBJ2-2; no clear D. The CDR3 length is 15 residues. V was shortened by 4 bases and J by 5 bases, with 15 bases between the two germline ends. CDR1 SGHRS and CDR2 YFSETQ come from the germline V gene. DNA of the CDR3: TGCGCCAGCAGCCTGATATCCCTAGGGACCGGGGAGCTGTTTTTT. It specifies CASSLISLGTGELFF.

Many counts were recorded for this clonotype. The chain is built from TRBV12-5 and TRBJ2-5; D remains ambiguous. CDR3 length equals 12 residues. Germline values: CDR1 LGHNT, CDR2 FRNRAP. Trimming pared 6 bases from V and 0 bases from J, leaving 5 bases between. CDR3 nucleotides: TGTGCTAGTGGCTACTACCAAGAGACCCAGTACTTC. It encodes CASGYYQETQYF. The full variable domain, rest sourced from reference TRBV12-5 and TRBJ2-5, is DARVTQTPRHKVTEMGQEVTMRCQPILGHNTVFWYRQTMMQGLELLAYFRNRAPLDDSGMPKDRFSAEMPDATLATLKIQPSEPRDSAVYFCASGYYQETQYFGPGTRLLVL.

This clonotype has at least ten counts. As DNA, the CDR3 is TGTGCCAGCAGGCCGGGGGGCTCTGGGGCCAACGTCCTGACTTTC. It is translated as CASRPGGSGANVLTF. This chain connects TRBV12-3 or TRBV12-4 to TRBJ2-6; 7 positions agree with TRBD2. J gave up 0 bases and V 6 bases, and 2 bases lay outside the gene matches. The CDR3 has 15 amino acids.

This clonotype has a count of ten or more. The chain recombines TRBV30 with TRBJ1-1; D remains unclear. Per germline, CDR1 GTSNPN and CDR2 SVGIG (reference sequence). CDR3 length equals 12 residues. Trimming pared 1 base from V and 0 bases from J, leaving 3 bases between. The chain's CDR3 is CAWSGLNTEAFF. As DNA, the CDR3 is TGTGCCTGGAGTGGGTTGAACACTGAAGCTTTCTTT.

This chain links TRBV28 with TRBJ2-5; tentative D call: TRBD1 (5 bases). Trimming took off 3 bases at V and 2 bases at J, with 13 bases between the two ends. Germline V lookup: CDR1 MDHEN, CDR2 SYDVKM. This CDR3 has 15 amino acids. CDR3 bases: TGTGCCAGCAGTTTGCACGCCGGACAACAAGAGACCCAGTACTTC. Translation: CASSLHAGQQETQYF.

There are many counts of this clonotype. The rearrangement uses TRBV7-9 and TRBJ2-5; 12 positions agree with TRBD2. CDR3 length: 16 amino acids. Germline trimming cut 5 bases from V and 4 bases from J; bases unmatched to any gene: 8. Per germline, CDR1 SEHNR and CDR2 FQNEAQ (reference sequence). For the CDR3, the DNA is TGTGCCAGCAGCGTGACTAGCGGGAGTAGGGCAGAGACCCAGTACTTC. It yields the protein CASSVTSGSRAETQYF.

V and J are TRBV7-8 and TRBJ2-5, with D perhaps matching TRBD1 or TRBD2 (6 bases each). V was shortened by 7 bases and J by 3 bases, with 9 bases between the two germline ends. This CDR3 spans 12 amino acids. Germline CDR1 and CDR2: SGHVS and FQNEAQ. The CDR3 loop is CASTGEEETQYF. In DNA form, the CDR3 reads TGTGCCAGCACAGGGGAGGAAGAGACCCAGTACTTC.

There are many counts of this clonotype. The chain couples TRBV28 to TRBJ2-2; tentatively, D is TRBD1 (6 bases). CDR1 is MDHEN, CDR2 SYDVKM, per germline. Trimming removed 4 bases at V and 3 bases at J, with 12 bases between. This CDR3 is 15 amino acids long. CDR3 DNA sequence: TGTGCCAGCAGTTCCCGGGACACTTACACCGGGGAGCTGTTTTTT. Residues: CASSSRDTYTGELFF.

This clonotype was picked up many times. This chain connects TRBV6-2 or TRBV6-3 to TRBJ1-2; no definite D call. This CDR3 has 16 amino acids. Germline assignment: CDR1 MNHEY and CDR2 SVGEGT. V dropped 6 bases and J dropped 6 bases, with 23 bases sitting between them. The CDR3 coding sequence is TGTGCCAGCAGCAATCATCCATCCGGGTCCCCAGATGGCTACACCTTC. This sequence encodes CASSNHPSGSPDGYTF.

The chain carries TRBV7-8 and TRBJ2-5; 7 positions match TRBD1. The CDR3 totals 15 residues. The V segment lost 2 bases and the J segment 5 bases; nucleotides outside the gene matches: 8. Germline assignment: CDR1 SGHVS and CDR2 FQNEAQ. The CDR3 region is CASSLSGTAKETQYF. As DNA, the CDR3 is TGTGCCAGCAGCTTATCAGGGACAGCAAAGGAGACCCAGTACTTC.

The CDR3 DNA follows: TGTGCCAGCAGTCCATACCTCGACAGGGGGACCCTAAACTCAGGAGCTTTCTTT. Translating it yields CASSPYLDRGTLNSGAFF. The chain joins TRBV6-2 or TRBV6-3 to TRBJ1-1, with 9 bases identical to TRBD1. The germline CDR1 and CDR2 sequences are MNHEY and SVGEGT. Unmatched junction bases numbered 23, after V lost 5 bases and J lost 10 bases. This CDR3 is built from 18 residues.

This clonotype has at least ten counts. V gene TRBV15 combines with J gene TRBJ2-7; no reliable D call. The CDR3 has 15 residues. Germline CDR1 is LNHNV and CDR2 is YYDKDF (reference sequence). Deletions cut 0 bases from V and 6 bases from J, with 15 bases between. CDR3 in amino acids: CATSRDPQWAGEQYF. For the CDR3, the DNA is TGTGCCACCAGCAGAGATCCCCAGTGGGCCGGCGAGCAGTACTTC.

This clonotype has at least ten counts. The rearrangement links TRBV28 to TRBJ2-7; D not certain. This CDR3 has 13 amino acids. Trimming cost V 3 bases and J 1 base, with 7 bases left between them. CDR1 is MDHEN and CDR2 is SYDVKM in the germline V gene. The CDR3 loop is CASSLRDSYEQYF. The CDR3 coding sequence is TGTGCCAGCAGTTTGCGAGATTCCTACGAGCAGTACTTC.

This clonotype was detected ten times or more. The CDR3 bases are TGTGCCAGCAGTTACGGCTACTTCACCGGGGAGCTGTTTTTT. Its protein is CASSYGYFTGELFF. The chain combines TRBV6-5 with TRBJ2-2; D remains ambiguous. CDR1 is MNHEY and CDR2 is SVGAGI in the germline V gene. The length of the CDR3 is 14 residues. Trimming stripped 2 bases from V and 4 bases from J, with 8 bases between.

This clonotype was observed many times. The chain is built from TRBV6-5 and TRBJ2-7; tentative D call: TRBD2 (6 bases). Trimming shortened V by 2 bases and J by 7 bases, and 21 bases separated the two germline ends. Germline assignment: CDR1 MNHEY and CDR2 SVGAGI. This CDR3 is built from 16 residues. CDR3 protein: CASSYRPGRLGGEQYF. CDR3 DNA: TGTGCCAGCAGTTACAGGCCGGGACGACTAGGCGGGGAGCAGTACTTC.

This clonotype has at least ten counts. V and J are TRBV27 and TRBJ2-7; possibly TRBD1 or TRBD2 for D (5 bases each). The CDR3 is 17 residues long. V lost 4 bases and J lost 2, with 21 bases in between. Germline V gene sequence: CDR1 MNHEY, CDR2 SMNVEV (reference sequence). CDR3 loop: CASSSTRPTGRPYEQYF. In DNA, the CDR3 is TGTGCCAGCAGTTCAACCCGCCCCACGGGACGGCCCTACGAGCAGTACTTC.

In its sample, this clonotype was seen many times. The chain recombines TRBV7-2 with TRBJ1-5; D is undetermined. This CDR3 is built from 13 residues. Per the germline V gene, CDR1 is SGHTA and CDR2 is FQGNSA. With 4 bases removed from V and 6 bases from J, the gap between germline ends came to 10 bases. The CDR3 DNA is TGTGCCAGCAGCTCCAACGGAGGTCAGCCCCAGCATTTT. This translates into CASSSNGGQPQHF.

CDR3: CASSSPSVSNTEAFF. DNA for the CDR3: TGTGCCAGCAGTTCCCCCTCGGTCAGCAACACTGAAGCTTTCTTT. The rearrangement links TRBV6-5 to TRBJ1-1; D is undetermined. With 4 bases removed from V and 2 bases from J, the gap between germline ends came to 14 bases. The germline gives CDR1 MNHEY, CDR2 SVGAGI. This CDR3 is built from 15 residues.

This clonotype was counted at least ten times. The chain carries TRBV28 and TRBJ1-6; D unresolved. The CDR3 has 13 residues. Germline V gene lookup returns CDR1 MDHEN and CDR2 SYDVKM. The V gene lost 8 bases and the J gene lost 8 bases, with 13 bases spanning the gap. CDR3 sequence (DNA): TGTGCCAGCCGCGGCAGGAGAGATTCACCCCTCCACTTT. This sequence encodes CASRGRRDSPLHF. Supplemented by reference TRBV28 and TRBJ1-6, the full variable domain reads DVKVTQSSRYLVKRTGEKVFLECVQDMDHENMFWYRQDPGLGLRLIYFSYDVKMKEKGDIPEGYSVSREKKERFSLILESASTNQTSMYLCASRGRRDSPLHFGNGTRLTVT.

The rearrangement joins TRBV24-1 to TRBJ2-7, with 13 bases identical to TRBD2. V lost 5 bases to trimming and J lost 5 bases; unmatched junction nucleotides: 8. This CDR3 is built from 16 residues. The V gene's germline CDR1 is KGHDR and CDR2 SFDVKD. The CDR3 bases are TGTGCCACCAGTGCGGGGGGGACTAGCGGGACCAACGAGCAGTACTTC. This sequence encodes CATSAGGTSGTNEQYF.

In this sample, this clonotype turned up a few times. J is TRBJ1-1 and V is TRBV3-1; no reliable D call. The CDR3 loop spans 15 amino acids. Trimming removed 4 bases at V and 1 base at J, with 13 bases between. CDR1 is LGHDT and CDR2 is YNNKEL in the germline V gene (reference sequence). CDR3 in DNA: TGTGCCAGCAGCCTTCTGGGCGGCGAGAACACTGAAGCTTTCTTT. It is translated as CASSLLGGENTEAFF.

This clonotype was detected ten times or more. The chain combines TRBV20-1 with TRBJ2-5; tentatively, D is TRBD2 (6 bases). CDR3 length: 13 residues. Germline assignment: CDR1 DFQATT and CDR2 SNEGSKA (reference sequence). V was trimmed by 6 bases and J by 0 bases, leaving 11 bases between them. The CDR3 reads CSAGRGNQETQYF. CDR3 DNA sequence: TGCAGTGCAGGGCGGGGAAACCAAGAGACCCAGTACTTC.

The DNA of the CDR3 is TGCAGTGCCCCCGGACAGGGTCGACTAGCGACCGCCAAAAACATTCAGTACTTC. Its translation: CSAPGQGRLATAKNIQYF. The V gene is TRBV20-1, the J gene TRBJ2-4; D may be TRBD1 or TRBD2 (8 bases each). The germline V and J ends were trimmed by 6 bases and 1 base, with 25 bases remaining between them. The CDR3 totals 18 residues. The germline V gene has CDR1 DFQATT and CDR2 SNEGSKA (reference sequence).